This is a list of T cell receptor beta chains from one sample in a study of vaccination and CD4 T cells after COVID-19. Their recognized antigens are unknown. TCRdb processed the PCR reads anew with MiXCR; each CDR3 protein has one entry. The sample contains about 18,000 distinct CDR3 sequences, roughly 73% of which appear only once. Sequences were derived from CD4+ T cells from blood, cultured in vitro, sampled after SARS-CoV-2 vaccination. Receptors were obtained from a human donor who received a COVID-19 vaccine. CDR3s include the opening cysteine and the closing phenylalanine or tryptophan. Fields, in order: clone size, CDR3 length, D gene, V gene, J gene, CDR3 DNA, CDR3 protein. A D gene is named only where the DNA matches it firmly. A row's size may be missing; if present it is once, few, many or a size class.

.	16	.	TRBV7-9	TRBJ1-2	TGTGCCAGCAGCCCAATACCGACAGCGACTAACTATGGCTACACCTTC	CASSPIPTATNYGYTF
.	12	.	TRBV20-1	TRBJ2-5	TGCAGTGCTAGAGCCCAAAGGGAGACCCAGTACTTC	CSARAQRETQYF
.	14	.	TRBV14	TRBJ2-7	TGTGCCAGCAGCCCCACTAGTTCTTCCTACGAGCAGTACTTC	CASSPTSSSYEQYF
few	17	.	TRBV6-5	TRBJ2-2	TGTGCCAGCAGTTACTCAGGGGCACTAGCGAACACCGGGGAGCTGTTTTTT	CASSYSGALANTGELFF
.	13	.	TRBV6-2/TRBV6-3	TRBJ1-6	TGTGCCAGCAGGGACGGGAGGGATTCACCCCTCCACTTT	CASRDGRDSPLHF
.	18	.	TRBV21-1	TRBJ1-2	TGTGCCAGCAGCCCCGTTGGACACCTTTTTCCCAAGCTTTATGGCTACACCTTC	CASSPVGHLFPKLYGYTF
once	14	TRBD2	TRBV20-1	TRBJ2-5	TGCAGTGCCCGGACTAGCGGGGGCCCGGAGACCCAGTACTTC	CSARTSGGPETQYF
.	13	TRBD1	TRBV5-1	TRBJ1-2	TGCGCCAGCAGCTCACGACTGACAGGGGGCTACACCTTC	CASSSRLTGGYTF
few	14	.	TRBV10-1	TRBJ2-3	TGCGCCAGCAGTCTAGACAGGGAGGCAGATACGCAGTATTTT	CASSLDREADTQYF
.	14	.	TRBV20-1	TRBJ2-2	TGCAGTGCTAGGCCTGGGAGCTGGACCGGGGAGCTGTTTTTT	CSARPGSWTGELFF
.	15	.	TRBV6-1	TRBJ1-5	TGTGCCAGCAGGAACAGGGAGCATAGCAATCAGCCCCAGCATTTT	CASRNREHSNQPQHF
.	16	.	TRBV7-8	TRBJ1-2	TGTGCCAGCAGCTCGGTAATCGGACGGGGAAACTATGGCTACACCTTC	CASSSVIGRGNYGYTF
.	15	.	TRBV6-2/TRBV6-3	TRBJ1-3	TGTGCCAGCAGTCGAAGCTACATCTCTGGAAACACCATATATTTT	CASSRSYISGNTIYF
.	13	TRBD1	TRBV10-1	TRBJ2-2	TGCGCCAGCAGTGACAGGGGGACCGGGGAGCTGTTTTTT	CASSDRGTGELFF
few	14	TRBD1	TRBV2	TRBJ2-7	TGTGCCAGCAGCCGGACAGGGGGTCGAGGAGAGCAGTACTTC	CASSRTGGRGEQYF
.	14	.	TRBV20-1	TRBJ1-1	TGCAGTGCTAGAAAGGACAGCATGAACACTGAAGCTTTCTTT	CSARKDSMNTEAFF
.	13	TRBD2	TRBV20-1	TRBJ2-3	TGCAGTGGAGAGGTGTCGGGGGGAGATACGCAGTATTTT	CSGEVSGGDTQYF
.	17	.	TRBV30	TRBJ2-2	TGTGCCTGGAGTGTACGGTCTACCAACAGAAACACCGGGGAGCTGTTTTTT	CAWSVRSTNRNTGELFF
.	15	TRBD2	TRBV7-2	TRBJ2-5	TGTGCCAGCAGCTTAAAGAGCGGGGGGGAGGAGACCCAGTACTTC	CASSLKSGGEETQYF
.	13	.	TRBV6-1	TRBJ2-5	TGTGCCAGCAGGACCGTGGGGGGAGAGACCCAGTACTTC	CASRTVGGETQYF
.	15	.	TRBV6-1	TRBJ2-2	TGTGCCAGCAGTGAAACAGGGTTGGACACCGGGGAGCTGTTTTTT	CASSETGLDTGELFF
.	15	.	TRBV24-1	TRBJ2-2	TGTGCCACTACCTCGGGGGGCCCGAACACCGGGGAGCTGTTTTTT	CATTSGGPNTGELFF
once	16	.	TRBV15	TRBJ2-5	TGTGCCACCAGCAGAGATCTTTTTTCTAGCCGGGAGACCCAGTACTTC	CATSRDLFSSRETQYF
.	15	TRBD1	TRBV25-1	TRBJ1-1	TGTGCCAGCAGTGACTCGACAGGGGGCTACACTGAAGCTTTCTTT	CASSDSTGGYTEAFF
.	13	.	TRBV12-3/TRBV12-4	TRBJ1-1	TGTGCCAGCAGTCTACAGGAGAACACTGAAGCTTTCTTT	CASSLQENTEAFF
.	12	.	TRBV6-1	TRBJ1-6	TGTGCCAGCAGTGGACGGAATTCACCCCTCCACTTT	CASSGRNSPLHF
.	11	.	TRBV30	TRBJ1-2	TGTGCCTGTAACCATTACTATGGCTACACCTTC	CACNHYYGYTF
.	14	TRBD2	TRBV7-9	TRBJ2-1	TGTGCCAGCAGCTACGGACTAGCGGGGGATGAGCAGTTCTTC	CASSYGLAGDEQFF
.	15	TRBD1	TRBV2	TRBJ1-2	TGTGCCAGCAGTGAGCTTGGACAGGGAGGCTATGGCTACACCTTC	CASSELGQGGYGYTF
.	13	.	TRBV19	TRBJ1-1	TGTGCCAGTCGCCCCGGACAGAACGCTGAAGCTTTCTTT	CASRPGQNAEAFF
.	15	.	TRBV5-1	TRBJ2-5	TGCGCCAGCAGCCCGAAGGGGGAAACCCAAGAGACCCAGTACTTC	CASSPKGETQETQYF
.	15	TRBD1	TRBV12-3/TRBV12-4	TRBJ1-2	TGTGCCAGCAGTCCGGGGGGACAGCCCCTCTATGGCTACACCTTC	CASSPGGQPLYGYTF
medium-sized	14	.	TRBV21-1	TRBJ1-1	TGTGCCAGCATCTCCGGGACAGGGAACACTGAAGCTTTCTTT	CASISGTGNTEAFF
.	17	TRBD2	TRBV6-5	TRBJ2-1	TGTGCCAGCAGTTACTCTCCTAGCGGGGGGCTCTACAATGAGCAGTTCTTC	CASSYSPSGGLYNEQFF
few	16	.	TRBV20-1	TRBJ2-4	TGCAGTGCTAGATCCCGACAGATACTAGCCAAAAACATTCAGTACTTC	CSARSRQILAKNIQYF
.	13	.	TRBV2	TRBJ2-7	TGTGCCAGCAGTGCGGACCACAGGGCCGAGCAGTACTTC	CASSADHRAEQYF
few	11	TRBD1	TRBV2	TRBJ1-2	TGTGCCAGCAGTGACGACAGGGCCTACACCTTC	CASSDDRAYTF
few	13	.	TRBV7-9	TRBJ1-1	TGTGCCAGCAGCTTAGTCCGGCTACGGAAGGCTTTCTTT	CASSLVRLRKAFF
.	11	.	TRBV20-1	TRBJ2-7	TGCAGTGCTAGAGCGGGGTACGAGCAGTACTTC	CSARAGYEQYF
.	12	.	TRBV12-3/TRBV12-4	TRBJ1-1	TGTGCCAGCAGAAAGGGGAGGACTGAAGCTTTCTTT	CASRKGRTEAFF
.	16	.	TRBV5-4	TRBJ1-6	TGTGCCAGCAGCATGGGCCGGGCGGGACGAAATTCACCCCTCCACTTT	CASSMGRAGRNSPLHF
.	13	.	TRBV24-1	TRBJ1-2	TGTGCCACCAGTGTCGACAGTCACTATGGCTACACCTTC	CATSVDSHYGYTF
.	14	TRBD1	TRBV15	TRBJ2-5	TGTGCCACCAGACCAGACAGGGTGAGGGAGACCCAGTACTTC	CATRPDRVRETQYF
.	14	.	TRBV19	TRBJ1-3	TGTGCCAGTCGAAGCCTAGGCTCTGGAAACACCATATATTTT	CASRSLGSGNTIYF
.	15	.	TRBV12-3/TRBV12-4	TRBJ1-2	TGTGCCAGCAGCCCCACGAACAGGGATCGAGGGGGCTACACCTTC	CASSPTNRDRGGYTF
.	15	TRBD1	TRBV7-3	TRBJ1-6	TGTGCCAGCAGCCAGGGACAGGGGGCGAATTCACCCCTCCACTTT	CASSQGQGANSPLHF
.	14	TRBD1	TRBV20-1	TRBJ2-7	TGCAGTGCTAGCCTCGGGACAGGGGTCTACGAGCAGTACTTC	CSASLGTGVYEQYF
.	17	TRBD1	TRBV6-1	TRBJ1-1	TGTGCCAGCTCCAGGGGGGGGCCTGGGGCCATGAACACTGAAGCTTTCTTT	CASSRGGPGAMNTEAFF
.	19	.	TRBV21-1	TRBJ1-2	TGTGCCAGCAGCAAAGATGACTCGGGCCGACTAATTAGGAAATATGGCTACACCTTC	CASSKDDSGRLIRKYGYTF
.	15	TRBD1	TRBV2	TRBJ1-6	TGTGCCAGCAGCCAACAGGGACAGGGGAATTCACCCCTCCACTTT	CASSQQGQGNSPLHF
.	14	.	TRBV2	TRBJ1-2	TGTGCCAGCAGACCCCTACGGGGGGACTATGGCTACACCTTC	CASRPLRGDYGYTF
.	11	.	TRBV20-1	TRBJ2-7	TGCAGTGCTCGATGGGGCGGCGAGCAGTACTTC	CSARWGGEQYF